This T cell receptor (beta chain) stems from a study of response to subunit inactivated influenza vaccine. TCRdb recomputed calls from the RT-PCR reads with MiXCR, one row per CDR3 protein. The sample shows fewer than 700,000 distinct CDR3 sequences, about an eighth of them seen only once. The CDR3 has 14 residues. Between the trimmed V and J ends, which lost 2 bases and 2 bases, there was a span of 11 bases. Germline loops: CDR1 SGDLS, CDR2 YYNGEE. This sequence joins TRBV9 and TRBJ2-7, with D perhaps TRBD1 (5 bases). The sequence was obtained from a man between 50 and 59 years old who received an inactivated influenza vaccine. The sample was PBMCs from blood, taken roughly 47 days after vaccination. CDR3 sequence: CASSVSQETYEQYF. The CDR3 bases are TGTGCCAGCAGCGTCTCACAGGAAACCTACGAGCAGTACTTC.